This T cell receptor (beta chain) stems from a study of T cell changes during pregnancy in multiple sclerosis. V gave up 2 bases and J gave up 3 bases; unmatched junction bases: 5. The length of the CDR3 is 14 residues. Per the germline V gene, CDR1 is GTSNPN and CDR2 is SVGIG (reference sequence). Assay: immunoSEQ multiplex PCR; the TCRdb copy retains only in-frame clones and omits some. This table holds 50,000 to 70,000 clones, 93% found once. The sequence came from a female donor with multiple sclerosis, enrolled in a pregnancy study. The source was peripheral blood, collected after pregnancy. The V gene is TRBV30, the J gene TRBJ2-7; 9 bases map to TRBD1. CDR3 sequence (DNA): TGTGCCTGGAGTCAGGGGACAGGGCTCTACGAGCAGTACTTC. Translating gives CAWSQGTGLYEQYF.